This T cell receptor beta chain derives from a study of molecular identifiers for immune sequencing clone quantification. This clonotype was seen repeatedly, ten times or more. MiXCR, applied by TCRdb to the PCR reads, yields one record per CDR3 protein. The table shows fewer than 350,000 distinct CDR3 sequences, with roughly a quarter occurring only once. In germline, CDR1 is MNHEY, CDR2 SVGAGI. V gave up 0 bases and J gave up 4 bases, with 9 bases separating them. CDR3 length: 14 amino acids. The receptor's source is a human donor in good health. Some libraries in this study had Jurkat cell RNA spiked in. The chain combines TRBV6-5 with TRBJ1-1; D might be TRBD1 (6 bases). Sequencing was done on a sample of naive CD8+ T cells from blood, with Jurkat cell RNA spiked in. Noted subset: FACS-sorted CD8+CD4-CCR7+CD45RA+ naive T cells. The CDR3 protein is CASSYSQGITEAFF. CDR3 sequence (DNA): TGTGCCAGCAGTTACTCCCAGGGGATCACTGAAGCTTTCTTT.